The text below deals with one TCR beta chain. In the authors' methods: Nucleated cell counts were estimated from reference gene primer amplification. Generated by immunoSEQ multiplex PCR, the TCRdb table keeps only in-frame clones and is missing some. V, J and clone size are taken as reported in that table, and D and trimming were inferred from the DNA itself. This sample has around 57,000 clones, with approximately 90% found just once. These data belong to a study of blood T cell repertoires in COVID-19. The receptor comes from a woman older than 75 with COVID-19, enrolled during active disease. The material sequenced was peripheral blood.

The CDR3 protein is CASSKKGQFYGYTF. The CDR3 DNA is TGTGCCAGCAGCAAAAAGGGGCAGTTCTATGGCTACACCTTC. The rearrangement links TRBV21-1 to TRBJ1-2; TRBD1, the D gene given by the table, was not confirmed from the DNA. TRBV21-1 is noted as a pseudogene. CDR3 size: 14 residues.